This T cell receptor (beta chain) came from a study of technical replicates of blood from a few donors. Clones were sequenced by immunoSEQ multiplex PCR, and TCRdb holds only the in-frame ones, with some missing. The sample shows tens of thousands of clones, around 87% of them seen only once. The sequence came from a human donor in good health. Some clones in this sample may be carry-over from other donors' samples. Material for sequencing was PBMCs.

CDR3 residues: CASSYLGVVDTQYF. The CDR3 DNA reads TGTGCCAGCAGTTACCTGGGAGTGGTAGATACGCAGTATTTT. V gene TRBV27 combines with J gene TRBJ2-3; TRBD2 might be the D (5 bases). Germline V lookup: CDR1 MNHEY, CDR2 SMNVEV (reference sequence). Trimming pared 4 bases from V and 5 bases from J, leaving 13 bases between. The CDR3 extends over 14 amino acids.